The 32 T cell receptor beta chains listed next were all sequenced from one sample in a study of CD8+ T cells in alopecia areata. Noted treatment: oral pan-JAK inhibitor, 5-10 mg twice daily. The authors extracted RNA and reverse transcribed it into cDNA as the sequencing template. Profiled with immunoSEQ multiplex PCR; TCRdb holds only in-frame clones, not every one. This table holds 180,000 or so clones, approximately 50% found once. The specimen comprised CD8+ T cells sorted from blood, sampled around week 54, from a patient treated with tofacitinib. The receptors derive from a human donor with alopecia areata.

This chain joins TRBV29-1 and TRBJ2-7; no clear D. Germline CDR1 and CDR2: SQVTM and ANQGSEA. V lost 0 bases and J 0 bases, leaving 12 bases between the germline ends. CDR3 length equals 15 residues. CDR3 DNA sequence: TGCAGCGTTGAAGATCGCGACACAAACTCCTACGAGCAGTACTTC. Residues: CSVEDRDTNSYEQYF.

V gene TRBV20-1 combines with J gene TRBJ1-2; D is undetermined. The CDR3 spans 11 residues. V lost 2 bases and J lost 5, with 6 bases in between. The germline V gene encodes CDR1 DFQATT and CDR2 SNEGSKA (reference sequence). CDR3 sequence reads: CSARPDYGYTF. In DNA, the CDR3 is TGCAGTGCTAGACCCGATTATGGCTACACCTTC.

This clone has more than one count but fewer than ten. The V and J genes are TRBV6-1 and TRBJ2-7; unclear D gene. This CDR3 spans 13 amino acids. Deletions cut 6 bases from V and 1 base from J, with 10 bases between. Looked up from germline, CDR1 is MNHNS and CDR2 is SASEGT. The CDR3 DNA is TGTGCCAGCAGCCCCGCGGAGTCCTACGAGCAGTACTTC. Translation: CASSPAESYEQYF.

The rearrangement links TRBV7-6 to TRBJ1-1, with no clear D. Trimming pared 0 bases from V and 5 bases from J, leaving 10 bases between. The CDR3 has 14 amino acids. Germline CDR1 reads SGHVS; CDR2 reads FNYEAQ. The CDR3 spells CASSLAAGRTEAFF. In nucleotides, the CDR3 is TGTGCCAGCAGCTTAGCGGCGGGTAGGACTGAAGCTTTCTTT.

This clone is a singleton in its sample. The chain joins TRBV30 to TRBJ1-5, with 10 bases matching TRBD1. CDR3 length: 15 residues. Unmatched junction bases numbered 7, after V lost 2 bases and J lost 6 bases. Looked up from germline, CDR1 is GTSNPN and CDR2 is SVGIG (reference sequence). Here the CDR3 reads CAWSSTGGKAQPQHF. The CDR3 nucleotides read TGTGCCTGGAGTTCGACAGGGGGCAAGGCTCAGCCCCAGCATTTT.

This clone was seen once. DNA for the CDR3: TGTGCCAGCAGCCTCCGACAGGGAGTGGGCTATGGCTACACCTTC. It translates to CASSLRQGVGYGYTF. The J gene is TRBJ1-2, the V gene TRBV11-2; 7 bases match TRBD1. Germline lookup yields CDR1 SGHAT and CDR2 FQNNGV. V was pared by 5 bases and J by 4 bases, with 10 bases of the junction left unmatched. The CDR3 extends over 15 amino acids.

This clone has a handful of counts. The same CDR3 arises from other DNA sequences in this sample as well. The chain combines TRBV4-3 with TRBJ1-1; D not resolved. The ends were cut back, 0 bases at V and 1 base at J, with 3 bases in the middle. The germline CDR1 and CDR2 sequences are LGHNA and YSLEER. The CDR3 runs to 13 residues. CDR3 nucleotide sequence: TGCGCCAGCAGCCAAGATCGGAACACTGAAGCTTTCTTT. This translates into CASSQDRNTEAFF.

This clone was recorded a few times. This chain joins TRBV6-5 and TRBJ2-3; 8 bases agree with TRBD2. This CDR3 is 16 amino acids long. The J segment lost 0 bases and the V segment lost 4 bases, leaving 6 bases of the junction unmatched. Germline V gene data show CDR1 as MNHEY and CDR2 as SVGAGI. This CDR3 is CASSFRASGSTDTQYF. DNA for the CDR3: TGTGCCAGCAGTTTTAGGGCTAGCGGGAGCACAGATACGCAGTATTTT.

This clone was recorded a few times. The V gene is TRBV14, the J gene TRBJ1-1; D is unresolved. V was trimmed by 1 base and J by 11 bases, leaving 17 bases between them. The CDR3 covers 14 residues. Germline V gene data show CDR1 as SGHDN and CDR2 as FVKESK. CDR3 sequence: CASSQVSLRTPAFF. The CDR3 DNA reads TGTGCCAGCAGCCAAGTGTCCCTAAGAACCCCGGCTTTCTTT.

This clone was found a few times. J is TRBJ2-7 and V is TRBV30; a possible D gene is TRBD2 (6 bases). Germline CDR1 reads GTSNPN; CDR2 reads SVGIG (reference sequence). Deletions cut 0 bases from V and 7 bases from J, with 7 bases between. CDR3 length: 11 residues. The CDR3 protein is CAWSVEGEQYF. The CDR3, as DNA: TGTGCCTGGAGTGTGGAGGGAGAGCAGTACTTC.

This clone was seen more than once but under ten times. The J gene is TRBJ1-1, the V gene TRBV18, with D unresolved. V shed 3 bases and J shed 5 bases, with 4 bases lying between them. CDR3 size: 11 residues. CDR1 and CDR2 (germline): KGHSH, LQKENI. The CDR3 region is CASSPGTEAFF. In DNA form, the CDR3 reads TGTGCCAGCTCACCGGGGACTGAAGCTTTCTTT.

This clone was counted between two and nine times. The chain couples TRBV7-9 to TRBJ1-2; 7 nucleotides align to TRBD1. The CDR3 contains 17 residues. The junction had 14 bases not matched to a gene; V was cut back by 1 base and J by 6 bases. Germline V gene sequence: CDR1 SEHNR, CDR2 FQNEAQ (reference sequence). CDR3 sequence reads: CASSLGIQQGPLDGYTF. The CDR3 nucleotides read TGTGCCAGCAGCTTAGGGATCCAACAGGGGCCACTAGATGGCTACACCTTC.

The chain has TRBV7-8 and TRBJ2-6; tentatively, D is TRBD1 (5 bases). There are 17 residues in the CDR3. The V gene's germline CDR1 is SGHVS and CDR2 FQNEAQ. Between the trimmed V and J ends, which lost 2 bases and 0 bases, there was a span of 11 bases. The CDR3 loop reads CASSLRDSLSGANVLTF. Here the CDR3 DNA reads TGTGCCAGCAGCTTACGTGACAGTCTCTCTGGGGCCAACGTCCTGACTTTC.

By its share, this clone is medium-sized. The chain has TRBV6-1 and TRBJ2-3; 13 bases fit TRBD2. The junction had 3 bases not matched to a gene; V was cut back by 4 bases and J by 2 bases. The CDR3 consists of 16 residues. Germline CDR1 MNHNS, CDR2 SASEGT. CDR3 sequence reads: CASSVTSGGATDTQYF. In DNA form, the CDR3 reads TGTGCCAGCAGTGTAACTAGCGGGGGGGCCACAGATACGCAGTATTTT.

This clone was detected once. The V gene is TRBV7-9, the J gene TRBJ1-1; D gene unclear. This CDR3 contains 14 residues. The germline V and J ends were trimmed by 5 bases and 6 bases, with 16 bases remaining between them. Germline V gives CDR1 SEHNR, CDR2 FQNEAQ (reference sequence). The CDR3 nucleotides are TGTGCCAGCAGCAAAGAAGAGGGCTGGGCTGAAGCTTTCTTT. Residues: CASSKEEGWAEAFF.

The chain joins TRBV25-1 to TRBJ2-7; a weak D match, TRBD2 (6 bases). The CDR3 has 14 residues. Trimming pared 1 base from V and 6 bases from J, leaving 13 bases between. Germline V gene data show CDR1 as MGHDK and CDR2 as SYGVNS. CDR3 protein: CASSESGEGGEQYF. CDR3 coding DNA: TGTGCCAGCAGTGAATCTGGAGAGGGAGGCGAGCAGTACTTC.

This clone was picked up a small number of times. The chain joins TRBV13 to TRBJ2-5, with D uncertain. CDR3 length equals 13 residues. CDR1 is PRHDT and CDR2 is FYEKMQ in the germline V gene (reference sequence). V lost 5 bases to trimming and J lost 2 bases, with 9 bases between them. CDR3 amino acids: CASSPFRQETQYF. DNA for the CDR3: TGTGCCAGCAGCCCATTTAGGCAAGAGACCCAGTACTTC.

This clone has just a few counts. This sequence joins TRBV29-1 and TRBJ2-3; perhaps TRBD2 as D (5 bases). V was clipped by 2 bases and J by 0 bases, with 15 bases between them. Germline CDR1 is SQVTM and CDR2 is ANQGSEA. CDR3 length: 16 residues. The CDR3 protein is CSVEWNGGISTDTQYF. In nucleotides, the CDR3 is TGCAGCGTTGAATGGAACGGAGGTATAAGCACAGATACGCAGTATTTT.

Notes on this clone: Other nucleotide sequences in the sample specify the same CDR3. The chain couples TRBV30 to TRBJ1-1; D ambiguous. Trimming cost V 0 bases and J 5 bases, with 4 bases left between them. The CDR3 loop spans 11 amino acids. The germline CDR1 and CDR2 sequences are GTSNPN and SVGIG (reference sequence). As DNA, the CDR3 is TGTGCCTGGAGTGTGGGTACTGAAGCTTTCTTT. This sequence encodes CAWSVGTEAFF.

The table lists this clone with a few counts. V is TRBV29-1 and J is TRBJ2-1; 12 bases line up with TRBD2. Germline V CDR1 and CDR2: SQVTM, ANQGSEA. This CDR3 is 16 amino acids long. V lost 1 base and J lost 4; bases outside the gene matches: 5. This CDR3 is CSVEGLAGARYNEQFF. Here the CDR3 DNA reads TGCAGCGTTGAAGGACTAGCGGGGGCCCGATACAATGAGCAGTTCTTC.

This chain connects TRBV19 to TRBJ1-6; the D is unclear. Looked up from germline, CDR1 is LNHDA and CDR2 is SQIVND (reference sequence). V shed 3 bases and J shed 0 bases, with 6 bases lying between them. This CDR3 is 15 amino acids long. The CDR3: CASSILSSYNSPLHF. CDR3 DNA: TGTGCCAGTAGTATCCTGAGCTCCTATAATTCACCCCTCCACTTT.

This clone has more than one count but fewer than ten. The rearrangement joins TRBV4-2 to TRBJ2-7; D uncertain. The germline CDR1 and CDR2 sequences are LGHNA and YNFKEQ. V was pared by 6 bases and J by 3 bases, with 15 bases between. The CDR3 contains 14 residues. CDR3 loop: CASSRVANIYEQYF. Written as DNA, the CDR3 is TGTGCCAGCAGTCGGGTCGCAAATATCTACGAGCAGTACTTC.

This clone has just one count. This chain uses TRBV15 with TRBJ1-2; tentatively, D is TRBD1 (6 bases). Germline V lookup: CDR1 LNHNV, CDR2 YYDKDF (reference sequence). Trimming removed 4 bases at V and 6 bases at J, with 18 bases between. CDR3 size: 15 residues. This CDR3 reads CATSTPEDSGDGYTF. CDR3 coding DNA: TGTGCCACCAGCACCCCCGAGGACAGCGGGGATGGCTACACCTTC.

The V gene is TRBV27, the J gene TRBJ2-3; the D gene could be TRBD1 or TRBD2 (5 bases each). V was trimmed by 0 bases and J by 2 bases, leaving 9 bases between them. The CDR3 runs 15 residues. Germline V gene lookup returns CDR1 MNHEY and CDR2 SMNVEV (reference sequence). The chain's CDR3 is CASSLSGETTDTQYF. The CDR3 DNA follows: TGTGCCAGCAGTTTATCGGGGGAGACCACAGATACGCAGTATTTT.

The chain employs TRBV15 and TRBJ2-5, with TRBD1 identical over 7 bases. The DNA matches TRBJ2-7 better at its end, which makes the J call doubtful. The germline V gene encodes CDR1 LNHNV and CDR2 YYDKDF (reference sequence). This CDR3 comprises 13 residues. CDR3 coding DNA: TGTGCCACCAGCAGTTTGCAGGGGGTCGAGCAGTACTTC. This sequence encodes CATSSLQGVEQYF.

This clone was counted at least ten times. V and J are TRBV10-1 and TRBJ1-5, with a possible D match to TRBD1 (5 bases). Trimming pared 5 bases from V and 7 bases from J, leaving 15 bases between. In germline, CDR1 is WNHNN, CDR2 SYGVQD (reference sequence). CDR3 length: 14 residues. The CDR3 DNA follows: TGCGCCAGCAGTAGGGGCAGGGCAGGACAGCCCCAGCATTTT. Protein sequence: CASSRGRAGQPQHF.

This clone was observed a handful of times. The chain links TRBV2 to TRBJ2-3, with D unclear. V lost 7 bases to trimming and J lost 0 bases, with 11 bases between them. This CDR3 is 14 amino acids long. Germline CDR1 SNHLY, CDR2 FYNNEI. The CDR3 is CASTDGASTDTQYF. In nucleotides, the CDR3 is TGTGCCAGCACCGACGGTGCTAGCACAGATACGCAGTATTTT.

In its sample, this clone was seen once. The V and J genes are TRBV6-6 and TRBJ2-2; no definite D call. This CDR3 is built from 14 residues. The V gene's germline CDR1 is MNHNY and CDR2 SVGAGI (reference sequence). Trimming took off 2 bases at V and 1 base at J, with 5 bases between the two ends. The CDR3 DNA reads TGTGCCAGCAGTTACGGAGAGAACACCGGGGAGCTGTTTTTT. Translated, it gives CASSYGENTGELFF.

This clone was counted a few times. The rearrangement links TRBV29-1 to TRBJ2-1, with D uncertain. V lost 5 bases to trimming and J lost 3 bases, with 5 bases between them. Germline loops: CDR1 SQVTM, CDR2 ANQGSEA. CDR3 length: 11 amino acids. The CDR3 spells CSVRHYNEQFF. Written as DNA, the CDR3 is TGCAGCGTTCGCCACTACAATGAGCAGTTCTTC.

This clone has only one observation. This rearrangement joins TRBV13 to TRBJ2-7; no clear D gene. The CDR3 extends over 13 amino acids. Germline CDR1 and CDR2: PRHDT and FYEKMQ (reference sequence). V lost 1 base to trimming and J lost 4 bases, with 8 bases between them. The CDR3 loop reads CASSLDPSYEQYF. The CDR3 DNA sequence: TGTGCCAGCAGCTTAGATCCCTCTTACGAGCAGTACTTC.

This clone was observed a few times. Additional DNA sequences in this sample encode the identical CDR3. V and J are TRBV19 and TRBJ1-5; perhaps TRBD1 as D (6 bases). The CDR3 has 14 residues. The V and J ends lost 3 bases and 3 bases respectively, with 9 bases between them. The germline V gene has CDR1 LNHDA and CDR2 SQIVND (reference sequence). Here the CDR3 DNA reads TGTGCCAGTAGTATTCGGGACACCAATCAGCCCCAGCATTTT. Encoded protein: CASSIRDTNQPQHF.

The V gene is TRBV18, the J gene TRBJ2-7; 9 bases map to TRBD1. V gave up 0 bases and J gave up 5 bases; unmatched junction bases: 2. This CDR3 spans 14 amino acids. CDR1 and CDR2 (germline): KGHSH, LQKENI. The CDR3 DNA reads as TGTGCCAGCTCACCACCGGGACAGGGTAACGAGCAGTACTTC. It yields the protein CASSPPGQGNEQYF.